Presented here are 15 T cell receptor beta chains from one specimen sequenced in a study of shared clonotypes between healthy human individuals. Data came from immunoSEQ multiplex PCR; TCRdb stores just in-frame clones and leaves some out. In the table there are about 2,200,000 clones, about 92% of which are singletons. CD45RO-negative cells were positively selected for CCR7, leaving out terminally differentiated effector memory CD45RA+ cells. Material for sequencing was naive CD8+ T cells from PBMCs. These receptors were collected from a man between 18 and 35 years old in good health. Some clones in this sample may be carry-over from other donors' samples.

This chain connects TRBV25-1 to TRBJ2-3; D unresolved. This CDR3 is 13 amino acids long. V was trimmed by 2 bases and J by 3 bases, leaving 6 bases between them. Per germline, CDR1 MGHDK and CDR2 SYGVNS. DNA for the CDR3: TGTGCCAGCAGTGAAGGGTGGACAGATACGCAGTATTTT. Protein: CASSEGWTDTQYF.

The chain combines TRBV5-1 with TRBJ2-3; 12 bases map to TRBD2. The germline gives CDR1 SGHRS, CDR2 YFSETQ. CDR3 length: 15 amino acids. The ends lost 5 bases at V and 2 bases at J; junction bases unmatched: 3. The CDR3 protein is CASRGLAGLTDTQYF. CDR3 in DNA: TGCGCCAGCAGGGGACTAGCGGGTCTCACAGATACGCAGTATTTT.

This clone was seen once. V gene TRBV10-3 combines with J gene TRBJ2-1; 7 positions match TRBD2. This CDR3 is built from 14 residues. In germline, CDR1 is ENHRY, CDR2 SYGVKD. J gave up 5 bases and V 7 bases, and 8 bases lay outside the gene matches. The CDR3 DNA is TGTGCCATCAAGGGCGCGGGAGCACACAATGAGCAGTTCTTC. This encodes CAIKGAGAHNEQFF.

For this clone: Other DNA sequences in this specimen translate into the identical CDR3. This chain uses TRBV28 with TRBJ2-7; the D call may be TRBD1 or TRBD2 (5 bases each). CDR1 MDHEN and CDR2 SYDVKM come from the germline V gene. The CDR3 covers 13 residues. V lost 2 bases, J lost 1 base, and 6 bases lay in between. The CDR3 DNA is TGTGCCAGCAGTTTAGGGGGTTCCTACGAGCAGTACTTC. Its protein product is CASSLGGSYEQYF.

The V call is TRBV2, the J call TRBJ2-3, with D possibly TRBD2 on 6 matching bases. V shed 4 bases and J shed 2 bases, with 10 bases lying between them. Germline CDR1 reads SNHLY; CDR2 reads FYNNEI. The CDR3 has 14 amino acids. CDR3 in amino acids: CASSVGTATDTQYF. The CDR3 DNA reads TGTGCCAGCAGTGTGGGGACTGCCACAGATACGCAGTATTTT. Full variable domain (missing parts from reference TRBV2 and TRBJ2-3): EPEVTQTPSHQVTQMGQEVILRCVPISNHLYFYWYRQILGQKVEFLVSFYNNEISEKSEIFDDQFSVERPDGSNFTLKIRSTKLEDSAMYFCASSVGTATDTQYFGPGTRLTVL.

This sequence joins TRBV5-1 and TRBJ2-4, with TRBD2 identical over 7 bases. There are 15 residues in the CDR3. With 0 bases clipped from V and 5 bases from J, the junction kept 5 bases outside the gene matches. Germline CDR1 is SGHRS and CDR2 is YFSETQ. The CDR3 loop reads CASSLVASGQNIQYF. The CDR3 DNA is TGCGCCAGCAGCTTGGTTGCTAGCGGTCAAAACATTCAGTACTTC.

The chain uses TRBV4-3 and TRBJ2-3; 7 bases match TRBD1. The CDR3 covers 16 residues. After removal of 0 bases from V and 4 bases from J, the junction contained 7 bases not matched to a gene. The germline V gene encodes CDR1 LGHNA and CDR2 YSLEER. As DNA, the CDR3 is TGCGCCAGCAGCCAAGATCGGTTAGGGGGCCCAGATACGCAGTATTTT. Protein: CASSQDRLGGPDTQYF.

The rearrangement links TRBV27 to TRBJ2-2; 9 bases match TRBD2. With 10 bases clipped from V and 4 bases from J, the junction kept 10 bases outside the gene matches. The CDR3 length is 15 residues. Germline CDR1 is MNHEY and CDR2 is SMNVEV (reference sequence). CDR3 sequence (DNA): TGTGCCACTTCTCGGGCGGGAGGGGGCACCGGGGAGCTGTTTTTT. Its protein is CATSRAGGGTGELFF.

V and J are TRBV4-3 and TRBJ2-2; 9 bases line up with TRBD1. The V gene end was trimmed by 3 bases and the J gene end by 1 base; junction bases not matched to a gene: 3. The V gene's germline CDR1 is LGHNA and CDR2 YSLEER. This CDR3 is 16 amino acids long. In nucleotides, the CDR3 is TGCGCCAGCAGCCAGAGGGGACAGGGGAACACCGGGGAGCTGTTTTTT. This translates into CASSQRGQGNTGELFF.

Details on this clone: Other DNA sequences in this sample translate to the same CDR3. The chain links TRBV9 to TRBJ1-3, with D possibly TRBD1 on 5 matching bases. CDR1 and CDR2 (germline): SGDLS, YYNGEE. The CDR3 consists of 15 residues. Trimming shortened V by 2 bases and J by 0 bases, and 9 bases separated the two germline ends. In DNA, the CDR3 is TGTGCCAGCAGCGTCGGGGGGAGCTCTGGAAACACCATATATTTT. Protein product: CASSVGGSSGNTIYF.

The CDR3, as DNA: TGTGCCAGCAGCTTAGACGCAGGGATGAACACTGAAGCTTTCTTT. Its translation: CASSLDAGMNTEAFF. This chain links TRBV7-9 with TRBJ1-1, with D maybe TRBD1 (5 bases). This CDR3 region has 15 residues. CDR1 SEHNR and CDR2 FQNEAQ come from the germline V gene (reference sequence). Trimming removed 1 base from V and 0 bases from J, with 9 bases in between.

The chain employs TRBV10-1 and TRBJ2-5, with TRBD1 matching 7 bases. Germline-derived CDR1 and CDR2 are WNHNN and SYGVQD (reference sequence). The CDR3 loop spans 13 amino acids. J gave up 5 bases and V 6 bases, and 6 bases lay outside the gene matches. The CDR3 region has the DNA TGCGCCAGCAGCAGGCTGACAGGGGAGACCCAGTACTTC. Its protein is CASSRLTGETQYF.

Points on this clone: This specimen includes other DNA sequences encoding the same CDR3. This rearrangement joins TRBV27 to TRBJ1-5; D is unclear. CDR3 length: 13 residues. Trimming took off 3 bases at V and 4 bases at J, with 7 bases between the two ends. Germline V lookup: CDR1 MNHEY, CDR2 SMNVEV (reference sequence). CDR3: CASSFGRNQPQHF. Written as DNA, the CDR3 is TGTGCCAGCAGTTTCGGCAGGAATCAGCCCCAGCATTTT.

This chain links TRBV9 with TRBJ2-1; 9 bases are a match to TRBD1. CDR1 is SGDLS, CDR2 YYNGEE, per germline. The CDR3 has 14 residues. V gave up 3 bases and J gave up 5 bases; unmatched junction bases: 3. This CDR3 reads CASSGGQGHNEQFF. As DNA, the CDR3 is TGTGCCAGCAGCGGCGGACAGGGGCACAATGAGCAGTTCTTC. The whole variable domain, remainder taken from reference TRBV9 and TRBJ2-1, is DSGVTQTPKHLITATGQRVTLRCSPRSGDLSVYWYQQSLDQGLQFLIQYYNGEERAKGNILERFSAQQFPDLHSELNLSSLELGDSALYFCASSGGQGHNEQFFGPGTRLTVL.

This clone was recorded once. The rearrangement uses TRBV6-5 and TRBJ2-4, with 14 positions matching TRBD2. Germline V gives CDR1 MNHEY, CDR2 SVGAGI. V shed 4 bases, J shed 6 bases, and the junction held 2 bases outside the gene matches. The CDR3 is made up of 15 amino acids. CDR3 residues: CASSLTSGRVNIQYF. In DNA, the CDR3 is TGTGCCAGCAGTTTGACTAGCGGGAGGGTAAACATTCAGTACTTC.